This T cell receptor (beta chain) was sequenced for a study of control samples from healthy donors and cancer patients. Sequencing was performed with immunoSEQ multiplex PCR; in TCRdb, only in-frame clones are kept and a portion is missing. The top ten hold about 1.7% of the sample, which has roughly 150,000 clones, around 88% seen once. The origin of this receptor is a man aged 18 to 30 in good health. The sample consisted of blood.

CDR3 region: CASGGNTIYF. The DNA for the CDR3 is TGTGCCAGCGGTGGAAACACCATATATTTT. This sequence joins TRBV9 and TRBJ1-3; D is ambiguous. The CDR3 contains 10 residues. Germline V gene data show CDR1 as SGDLS and CDR2 as YYNGEE. Deletions cut 7 bases from V and 3 bases from J, with 2 bases between.